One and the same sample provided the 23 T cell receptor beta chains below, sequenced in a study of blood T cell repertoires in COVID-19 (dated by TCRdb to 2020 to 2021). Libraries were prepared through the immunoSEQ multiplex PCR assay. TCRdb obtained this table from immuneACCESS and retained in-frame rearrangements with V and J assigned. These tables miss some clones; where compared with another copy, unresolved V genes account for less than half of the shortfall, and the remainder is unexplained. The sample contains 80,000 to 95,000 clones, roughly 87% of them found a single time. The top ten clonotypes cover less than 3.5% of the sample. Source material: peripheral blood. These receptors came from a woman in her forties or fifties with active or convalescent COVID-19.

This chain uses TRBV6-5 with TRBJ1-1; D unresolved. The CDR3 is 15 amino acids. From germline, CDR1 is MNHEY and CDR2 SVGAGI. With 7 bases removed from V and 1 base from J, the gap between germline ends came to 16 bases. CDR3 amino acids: CASTREPVPNTEAFF. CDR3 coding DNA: TGTGCCAGCACGAGGGAACCTGTCCCGAACACTGAAGCTTTCTTT.

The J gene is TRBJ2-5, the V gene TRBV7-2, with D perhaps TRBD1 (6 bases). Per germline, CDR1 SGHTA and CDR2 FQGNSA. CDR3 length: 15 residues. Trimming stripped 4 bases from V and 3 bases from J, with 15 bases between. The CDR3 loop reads CASSSPTQGKETQYF. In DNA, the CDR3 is TGTGCCAGCAGCTCGCCTACACAGGGAAAAGAGACCCAGTACTTC. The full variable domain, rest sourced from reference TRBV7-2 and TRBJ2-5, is GAGVSQSPSNKVTEKGKDVELRCDPISGHTALYWYRQSLGQGLEFLIYFQGNSAPDKSGLPSDRFSAERTGGSVSTLTIQRTQQEDSAVYLCASSSPTQGKETQYFGPGTRLLVL.

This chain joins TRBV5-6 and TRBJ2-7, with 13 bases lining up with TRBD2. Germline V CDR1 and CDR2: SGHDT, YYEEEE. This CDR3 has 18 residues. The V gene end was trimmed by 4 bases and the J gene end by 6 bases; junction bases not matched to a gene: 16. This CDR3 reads CASSPMGLAGILGGEQYF. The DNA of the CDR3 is TGTGCCAGCAGCCCTATGGGACTAGCGGGGATCCTAGGGGGCGAGCAGTACTTC.

The CDR3: CASSEGTMRNYGYTF. CDR3 nucleotides: TGCGCCAGCAGCGAGGGGACAATGAGGAACTATGGCTACACCTTC. The rearrangement links TRBV5-1 to TRBJ1-2, with TRBD1 as a possible D gene (6 bases). Germline CDR1 reads SGHRS; CDR2 reads YFSETQ. V was trimmed by 4 bases and J by 2 bases, leaving 15 bases between them. The length of the CDR3 is 15 residues.

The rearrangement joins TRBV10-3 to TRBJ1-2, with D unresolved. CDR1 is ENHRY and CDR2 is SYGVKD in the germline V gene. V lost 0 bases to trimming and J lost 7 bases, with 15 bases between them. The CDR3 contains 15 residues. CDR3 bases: TGTGCCATCAGTGAGTCGGGCAGATTAAGTCCTGGCTACACCTTC. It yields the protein CAISESGRLSPGYTF.

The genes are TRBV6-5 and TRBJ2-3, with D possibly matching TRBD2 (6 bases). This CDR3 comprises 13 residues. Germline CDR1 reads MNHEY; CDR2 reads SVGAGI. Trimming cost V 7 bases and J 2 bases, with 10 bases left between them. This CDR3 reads CASKDYNTDTQYF. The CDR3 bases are TGTGCCAGCAAGGACTACAACACAGATACGCAGTATTTT.

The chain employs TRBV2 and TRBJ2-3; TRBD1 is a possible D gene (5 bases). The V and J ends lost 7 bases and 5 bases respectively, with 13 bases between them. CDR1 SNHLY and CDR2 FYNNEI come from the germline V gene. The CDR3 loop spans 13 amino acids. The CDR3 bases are TGTGCCAGCACCTCGTGGGGCGGAGATACGCAGTATTTT. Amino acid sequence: CASTSWGGDTQYF. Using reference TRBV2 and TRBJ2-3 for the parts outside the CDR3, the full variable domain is EPEVTQTPSHQVTQMGQEVILRCVPISNHLYFYWYRQILGQKVEFLVSFYNNEISEKSEIFDDQFSVERPDGSNFTLKIRSTKLEDSAMYFCASTSWGGDTQYFGPGTRLTVL.

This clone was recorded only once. The CDR3 region has the DNA TGTGCCAGCAGCTCCTCCGGCAATCAGCCCCAGCATTTT. Amino acids: CASSSSGNQPQHF. The chain uses TRBV7-2 and TRBJ1-5; D gene unclear. The CDR3 length is 13 residues. Germline CDR1 and CDR2: SGHTA and FQGNSA. V lost 4 bases to trimming and J lost 2 bases, with 6 bases between them.

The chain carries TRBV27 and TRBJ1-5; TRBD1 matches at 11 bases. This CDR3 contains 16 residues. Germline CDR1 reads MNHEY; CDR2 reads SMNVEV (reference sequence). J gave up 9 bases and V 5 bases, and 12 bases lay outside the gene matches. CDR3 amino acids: CASSPGQGAALPPQHF. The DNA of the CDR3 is TGTGCCAGCAGTCCCGGACAGGGGGCAGCCCTACCGCCCCAGCATTTT.

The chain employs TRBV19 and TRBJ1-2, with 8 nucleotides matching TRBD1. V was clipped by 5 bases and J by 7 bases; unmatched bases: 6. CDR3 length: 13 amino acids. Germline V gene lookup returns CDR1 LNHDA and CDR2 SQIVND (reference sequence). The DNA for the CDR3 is TGTGCCAGTAGTGATACAGGGGGTAGTGGCTACACCTTC. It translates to CASSDTGGSGYTF.

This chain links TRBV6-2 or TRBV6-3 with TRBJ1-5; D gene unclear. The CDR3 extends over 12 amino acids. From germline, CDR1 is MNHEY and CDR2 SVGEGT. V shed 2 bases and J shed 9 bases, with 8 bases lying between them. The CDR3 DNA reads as TGTGCCAGCAGTTACATCTCGCGGCCCCAGCATTTT. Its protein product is CASSYISRPQHF.

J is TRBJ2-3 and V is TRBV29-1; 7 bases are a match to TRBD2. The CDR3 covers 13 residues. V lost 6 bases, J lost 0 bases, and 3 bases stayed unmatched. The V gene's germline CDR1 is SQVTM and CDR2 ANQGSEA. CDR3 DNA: TGCAGCGTCACGGGGGGAAGCACAGATACGCAGTATTTT. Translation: CSVTGGSTDTQYF.

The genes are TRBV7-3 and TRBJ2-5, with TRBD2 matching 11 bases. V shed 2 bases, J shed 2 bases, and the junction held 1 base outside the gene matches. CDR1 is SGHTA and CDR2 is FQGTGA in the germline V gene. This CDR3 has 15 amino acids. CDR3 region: CASSLSSGGQETQYF. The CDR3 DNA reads TGTGCCAGCAGCTTATCTAGCGGGGGGCAAGAGACCCAGTACTTC.

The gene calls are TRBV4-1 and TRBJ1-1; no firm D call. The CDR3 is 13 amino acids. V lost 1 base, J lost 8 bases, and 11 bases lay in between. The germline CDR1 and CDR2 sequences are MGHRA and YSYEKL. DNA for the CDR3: TGCGCCAGCAGCCAAGTTGGTGTCAGGGAAGCTTTCTTT. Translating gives CASSQVGVREAFF.

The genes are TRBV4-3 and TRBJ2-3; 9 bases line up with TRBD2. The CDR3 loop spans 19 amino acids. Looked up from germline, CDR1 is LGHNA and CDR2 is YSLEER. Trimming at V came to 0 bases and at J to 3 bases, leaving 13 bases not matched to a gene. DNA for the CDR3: TGCGCCAGCAGCCAAGACCCGGTTGGCGGGGGGGCCACTACAGATACGCAGTATTTT. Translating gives CASSQDPVGGGATTDTQYF.

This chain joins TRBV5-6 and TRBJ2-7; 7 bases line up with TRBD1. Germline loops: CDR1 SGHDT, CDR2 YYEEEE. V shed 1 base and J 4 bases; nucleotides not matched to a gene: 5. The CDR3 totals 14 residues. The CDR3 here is CASSLSGTAYEQYF. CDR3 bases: TGTGCCAGCAGCTTGTCAGGGACAGCTTACGAGCAGTACTTC.

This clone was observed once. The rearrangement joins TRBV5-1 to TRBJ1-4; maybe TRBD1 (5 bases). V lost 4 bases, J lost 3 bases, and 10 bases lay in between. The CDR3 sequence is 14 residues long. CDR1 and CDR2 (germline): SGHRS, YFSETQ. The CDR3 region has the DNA TGCGCCAGCAGCCGAGGAGGGGCTAATGAAAAACTGTTTTTT. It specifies CASSRGGANEKLFF.

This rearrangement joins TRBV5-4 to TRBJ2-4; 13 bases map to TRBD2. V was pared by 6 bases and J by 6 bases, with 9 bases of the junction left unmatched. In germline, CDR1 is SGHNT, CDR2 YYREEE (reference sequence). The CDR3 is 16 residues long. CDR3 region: CASTDGLAGDGNIQYF. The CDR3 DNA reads TGTGCCAGCACCGACGGACTAGCGGGGGACGGAAACATTCAGTACTTC.

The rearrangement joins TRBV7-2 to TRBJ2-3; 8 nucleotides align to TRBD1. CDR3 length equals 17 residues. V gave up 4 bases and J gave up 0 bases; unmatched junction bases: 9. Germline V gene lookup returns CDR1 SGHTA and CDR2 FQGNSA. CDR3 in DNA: TGTGCCAGCAGCTGGGGGACAGGACCCCCGAGCACAGATACGCAGTATTTT. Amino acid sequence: CASSWGTGPPSTDTQYF.

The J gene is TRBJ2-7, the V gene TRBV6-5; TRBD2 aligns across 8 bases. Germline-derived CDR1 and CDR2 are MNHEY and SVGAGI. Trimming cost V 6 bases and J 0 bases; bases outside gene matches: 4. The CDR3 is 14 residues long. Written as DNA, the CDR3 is TGTGCCAGCAGCTTCGGGGGGGGCTCCTACGAGCAGTACTTC. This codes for CASSFGGGSYEQYF.

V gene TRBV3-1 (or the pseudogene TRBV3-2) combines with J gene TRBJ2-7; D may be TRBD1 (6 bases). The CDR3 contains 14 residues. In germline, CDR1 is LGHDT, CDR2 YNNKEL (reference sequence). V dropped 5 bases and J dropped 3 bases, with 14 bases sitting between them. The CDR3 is CASSYGTRVYEQYF. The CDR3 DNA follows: TGTGCCAGCAGCTACGGGACACGAGTCTACGAGCAGTACTTC.

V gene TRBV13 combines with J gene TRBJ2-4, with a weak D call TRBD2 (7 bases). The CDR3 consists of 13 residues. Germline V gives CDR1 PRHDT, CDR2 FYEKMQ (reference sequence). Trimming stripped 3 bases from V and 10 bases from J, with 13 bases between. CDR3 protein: CASSFAGAGIQYF. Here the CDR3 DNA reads TGTGCCAGCAGCTTTGCGGGGGCCGGGATTCAGTACTTC.

For the CDR3, the DNA is TGTGCCAGCAGCTTAGAGCCAGCGCTCTCCTACAATGAGCAGTTCTTC. Encoded protein: CASSLEPALSYNEQFF. This chain joins TRBV11-1 and TRBJ2-1; no clear D. The length of the CDR3 is 16 residues. V was shortened by 1 base and J by 0 bases, with 10 bases between the two germline ends. Germline CDR1 and CDR2: SGHAT and FQDESV (reference sequence).